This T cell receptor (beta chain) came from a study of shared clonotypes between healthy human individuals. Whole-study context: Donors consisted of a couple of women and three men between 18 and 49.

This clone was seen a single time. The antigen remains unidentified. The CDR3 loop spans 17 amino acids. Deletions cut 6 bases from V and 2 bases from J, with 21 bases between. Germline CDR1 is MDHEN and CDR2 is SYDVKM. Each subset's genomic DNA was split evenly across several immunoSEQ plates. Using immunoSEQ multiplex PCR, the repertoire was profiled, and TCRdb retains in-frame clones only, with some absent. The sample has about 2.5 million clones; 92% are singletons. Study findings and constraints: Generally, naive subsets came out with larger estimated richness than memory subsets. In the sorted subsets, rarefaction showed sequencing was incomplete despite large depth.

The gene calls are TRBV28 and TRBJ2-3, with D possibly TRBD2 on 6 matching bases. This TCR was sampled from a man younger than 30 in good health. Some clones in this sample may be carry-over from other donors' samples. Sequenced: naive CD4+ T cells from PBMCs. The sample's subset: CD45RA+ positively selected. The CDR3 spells CASRSLLGLSYTDTQYF. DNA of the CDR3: TGTGCCAGCAGGTCGCTATTGGGACTCTCCTACACAGATACGCAGTATTTT.